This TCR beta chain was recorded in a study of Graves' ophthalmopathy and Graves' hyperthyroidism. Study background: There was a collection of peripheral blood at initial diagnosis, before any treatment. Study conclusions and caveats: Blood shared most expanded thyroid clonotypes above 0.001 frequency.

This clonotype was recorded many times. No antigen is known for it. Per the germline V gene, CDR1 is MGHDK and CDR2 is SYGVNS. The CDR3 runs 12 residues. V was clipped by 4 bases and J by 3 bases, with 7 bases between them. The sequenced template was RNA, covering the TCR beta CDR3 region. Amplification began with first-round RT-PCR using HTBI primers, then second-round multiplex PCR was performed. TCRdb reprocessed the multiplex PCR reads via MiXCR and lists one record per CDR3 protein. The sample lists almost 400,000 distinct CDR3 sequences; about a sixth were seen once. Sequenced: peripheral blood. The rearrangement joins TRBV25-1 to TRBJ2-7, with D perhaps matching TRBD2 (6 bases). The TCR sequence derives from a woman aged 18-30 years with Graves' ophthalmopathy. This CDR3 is CASSAGSYEQYF. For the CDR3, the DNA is TGTGCCAGCAGTGCCGGGAGCTACGAGCAGTACTTC.